Listed here are 16 T cell receptor beta chains from one sample, sequenced in a study of control samples from healthy donors and cancer patients. Method: immunoSEQ multiplex PCR; TCRdb's copy keeps in-frame clones and lacks some. Here the sample spans about 88,000 clones, 93% being singletons. Input material: blood. The receptor source for this set is a man aged 18 to 29 in good health.

This rearrangement joins TRBV14 to TRBJ1-2, with D uncertain. Trimming shortened V by 4 bases and J by 0 bases, and 12 bases separated the two germline ends. The CDR3 covers 15 residues. CDR1 and CDR2 from the germline V gene are SGHDN and FVKESK. CDR3 in amino acids: CASSLMRGANYGYTF. The CDR3 coding sequence is TGTGCCAGCAGCCTAATGCGGGGAGCTAACTATGGCTACACCTTC.

The chain has TRBV7-9 and TRBJ2-7, with 7 bases matching TRBD2. V shed 4 bases and J 6 bases; nucleotides not matched to a gene: 15. The germline V gene encodes CDR1 SEHNR and CDR2 FQNEAQ (reference sequence). This CDR3 has 16 amino acids. The CDR3 DNA reads as TGTGCCAGCAGCTCCAACATAATCGCGACGGGGGGCGAGCAGTACTTC. It yields the protein CASSSNIIATGGEQYF.

The genes are TRBV20-1 and TRBJ1-2; D is ambiguous. This CDR3 spans 11 amino acids. The germline V and J ends were trimmed by 6 bases and 8 bases, with 13 bases remaining between them. CDR1 DFQATT and CDR2 SNEGSKA come from the germline V gene (reference sequence). The CDR3 region is CSARLGDGYTF. CDR3 sequence (DNA): TGCAGTGCCCGTTTGGGAGACGGCTACACCTTC.

The V call is TRBV15, the J call TRBJ2-5; 8 bases are a match to TRBD1. Per germline, CDR1 LNHNV and CDR2 YYDKDF (reference sequence). Trimming took 0 bases from V and 5 from J; bases not matched to a gene: 11. CDR3 length equals 17 residues. The CDR3 region has the DNA TGTGCCACCAGCAGAGATCGGAGCAGGGGGCTAGAGGAGACCCAGTACTTC. Encoded protein: CATSRDRSRGLEETQYF.

The chain is built from TRBV28 and TRBJ1-5, with TRBD1 as a possible D gene (5 bases). The CDR3 covers 15 residues. V gave up 6 bases and J gave up 0 bases, with 12 bases separating them. CDR1 MDHEN and CDR2 SYDVKM come from the germline V gene. CDR3 amino acids: CASRARANSNQPQHF. CDR3 DNA sequence: TGTGCCAGCAGGGCCAGGGCAAATAGCAATCAGCCCCAGCATTTT.

The rearrangement joins TRBV9 to TRBJ2-1, with no clear D. Trimming shortened V by 0 bases and J by 0 bases, and 7 bases separated the two germline ends. The germline V gene encodes CDR1 SGDLS and CDR2 YYNGEE. CDR3 length: 15 amino acids. The CDR3 loop is CASSVVPSSYNEQFF. In DNA, the CDR3 is TGTGCCAGCAGCGTAGTTCCCTCCTCCTACAATGAGCAGTTCTTC.

In regard to this clone: Compared with germline, one end of the junction differs, possibly owing to a read error. V and J are TRBV7-7 and TRBJ2-6; a possible D gene is TRBD1 (7 bases). Per germline, CDR1 SSHAT and CDR2 FNYEAQ (reference sequence). The CDR3 contains 16 residues. CDR3 DNA: TGTGCTAGCAGCAGGGGGTGGGGGGCTGGGGCCAACGTCCTGACTTTC. Amino acids: CASSRGWGAGANVLTF.

This clone ranks as medium-sized (0.01 to 0.1%). The rearrangement links TRBV7-7 to TRBJ2-5; tentative D call: TRBD2 (6 bases). Per germline, CDR1 SSHAT and CDR2 FNYEAQ (reference sequence). This CDR3 is 16 amino acids long. Trimming stripped 1 base from V and 4 bases from J, with 16 bases between. CDR3 coding DNA: TGTGCCAGCAGCTTAGGGCGGGGAGTAAGAATAGAGACCCAGTACTTC. Amino acid sequence: CASSLGRGVRIETQYF.

The J gene is TRBJ2-1, the V gene TRBV7-9; 7 nucleotides match TRBD2. Germline trimming cut 5 bases from V and 8 bases from J; bases unmatched to any gene: 12. The CDR3 extends over 15 amino acids. The germline V gene has CDR1 SEHNR and CDR2 FQNEAQ (reference sequence). The CDR3 spells CASSGHPGLRDEQFF. The CDR3 region has the DNA TGTGCCAGCAGCGGACATCCGGGACTAAGGGATGAGCAGTTCTTC.

V and J are TRBV6-5 and TRBJ1-2; D is unresolved. CDR3 length equals 14 residues. V lost 5 bases to trimming and J lost 0 bases, with 10 bases between them. Germline assignment: CDR1 MNHEY and CDR2 SVGAGI. The chain's CDR3 is CASSPLGTNYGYTF. The CDR3, as DNA: TGTGCCAGCAGTCCTTTGGGCACTAACTATGGCTACACCTTC.

The chain carries TRBV27 and TRBJ2-1, with a weak D call TRBD2 (5 bases). The germline V gene has CDR1 MNHEY and CDR2 SMNVEV (reference sequence). V lost 6 bases to trimming and J lost 11 bases, with 14 bases between them. This CDR3 has 12 residues. The CDR3 DNA follows: TGTGCCAGCAGGGAAGTACGGGGTAAGCAGTTCTTC. Amino acids: CASREVRGKQFF.

The chain employs TRBV3-1 (or the pseudogene TRBV3-2) and TRBJ1-2; D is unclear. Trimming pared 1 base from V and 4 bases from J, leaving 10 bases between. CDR3 size: 14 residues. Germline V gene sequence: CDR1 LGHDT, CDR2 YNNKEL (reference sequence). The chain's CDR3 is CASSQGRRSYGYTF. In DNA, the CDR3 is TGTGCCAGCAGCCAAGGCCGCCGGTCCTATGGCTACACCTTC.

The rearrangement joins TRBV6-6 to TRBJ1-1; tentative D call: TRBD1 (5 bases). V was pared by 0 bases and J by 1 base, with 9 bases between. From germline, CDR1 is MNHNY and CDR2 SVGAGI (reference sequence). There are 15 residues in the CDR3. CDR3 loop: CASSYSMRGNTEAFF. CDR3 nucleotide sequence: TGTGCCAGCAGTTACTCGATGAGGGGGAACACTGAAGCTTTCTTT.

The J gene is TRBJ2-7, the V gene TRBV4-1; 7 nucleotides match TRBD2. The CDR3 totals 16 residues. V trimming: 5 bases; J trimming: 0 bases; junction bases outside the gene matches: 10. Germline CDR1 is MGHRA and CDR2 is YSYEKL. DNA for the CDR3: TGCGCCAGCAGCGGGGTGGGAGGGCACAGCTCCTACGAGCAGTACTTC. Its protein is CASSGVGGHSSYEQYF.

The table lists this clone with a count of one. V and J are TRBV7-8 and TRBJ1-1; no clear D gene. The germline CDR1 and CDR2 sequences are SGHVS and FQNEAQ. Trimming took 3 bases from V and 6 from J, leaving 14 bases between them. This CDR3 is 14 amino acids long. The CDR3 spells CASSFSTGSSEAFF. CDR3 DNA: TGTGCCAGCAGCTTTTCCACCGGGTCCTCTGAAGCTTTCTTT.

V is TRBV2 and J is TRBJ1-2; TRBD1 aligns across 10 bases. The V gene's germline CDR1 is SNHLY and CDR2 FYNNEI. The CDR3 has 14 amino acids. With 7 bases clipped from V and 3 bases from J, the junction kept 5 bases outside the gene matches. For the CDR3, the DNA is TGTGCCAGCACCGCGGACAGGGGGGACTATGGCTACACCTTC. Translated, it gives CASTADRGDYGYTF. Looking up the rest from reference TRBV2 and TRBJ1-2 gives the full variable domain: EPEVTQTPSHQVTQMGQEVILRCVPISNHLYFYWYRQILGQKVEFLVSFYNNEISEKSEIFDDQFSVERPDGSNFTLKIRSTKLEDSAMYFCASTADRGDYGYTFGSGTRLTVV.